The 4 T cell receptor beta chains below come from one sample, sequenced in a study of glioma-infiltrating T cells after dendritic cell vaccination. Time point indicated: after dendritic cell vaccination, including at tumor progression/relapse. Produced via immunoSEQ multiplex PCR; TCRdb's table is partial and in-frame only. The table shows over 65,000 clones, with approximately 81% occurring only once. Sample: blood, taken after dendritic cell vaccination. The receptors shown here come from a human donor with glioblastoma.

The CDR3 DNA follows: TGTGCCAGCAGTTGGGACAGATCCTACGAGCAGTACTTC. Protein product: CASSWDRSYEQYF. The J gene is TRBJ2-7, the V gene TRBV28; 7 bases match TRBD1. V lost 4 bases and J lost 1; bases outside the gene matches: 1. Germline V CDR1 and CDR2: MDHEN, SYDVKM. The CDR3 is 13 amino acids.

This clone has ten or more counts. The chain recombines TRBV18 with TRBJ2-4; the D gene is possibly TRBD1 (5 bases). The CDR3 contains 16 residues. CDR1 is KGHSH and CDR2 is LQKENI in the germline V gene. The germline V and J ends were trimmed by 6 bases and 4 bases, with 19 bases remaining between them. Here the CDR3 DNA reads TGTGCCAGCTCCCCGCTAGAGCCGACAGCAAAAAACATTCAGTACTTC. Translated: CASSPLEPTAKNIQYF.

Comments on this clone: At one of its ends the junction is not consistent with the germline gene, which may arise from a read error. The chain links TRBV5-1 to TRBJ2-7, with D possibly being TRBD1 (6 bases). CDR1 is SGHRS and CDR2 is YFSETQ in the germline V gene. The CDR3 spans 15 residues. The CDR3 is CASALLQGYSSEQYF. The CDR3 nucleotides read TGCGCCAGCGCCCTTTTACAGGGTTACTCCTCCGAGCAGTACTTC.

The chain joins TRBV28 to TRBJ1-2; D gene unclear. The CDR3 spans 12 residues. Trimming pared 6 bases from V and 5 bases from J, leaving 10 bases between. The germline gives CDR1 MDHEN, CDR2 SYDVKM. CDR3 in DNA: TGTGCCAGCAGCCCAGGTGGATATGGCTACACCTTC. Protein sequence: CASSPGGYGYTF.